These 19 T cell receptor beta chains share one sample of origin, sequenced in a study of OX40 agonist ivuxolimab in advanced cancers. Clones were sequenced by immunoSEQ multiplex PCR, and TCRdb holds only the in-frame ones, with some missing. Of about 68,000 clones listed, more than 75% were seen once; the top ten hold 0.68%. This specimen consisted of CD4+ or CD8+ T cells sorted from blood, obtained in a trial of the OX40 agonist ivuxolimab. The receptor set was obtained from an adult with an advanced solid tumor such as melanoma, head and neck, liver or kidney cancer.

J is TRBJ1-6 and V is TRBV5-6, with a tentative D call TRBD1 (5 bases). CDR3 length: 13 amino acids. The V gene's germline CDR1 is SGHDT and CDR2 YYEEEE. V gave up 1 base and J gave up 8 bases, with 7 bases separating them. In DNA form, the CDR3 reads TGTGCCAGCAGCTTGACAGGAGATTCACCCCTCCACTTT. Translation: CASSLTGDSPLHF.

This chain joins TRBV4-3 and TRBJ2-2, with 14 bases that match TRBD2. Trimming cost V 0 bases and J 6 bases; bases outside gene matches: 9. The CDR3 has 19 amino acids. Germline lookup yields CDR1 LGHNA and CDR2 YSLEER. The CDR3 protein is CASSQDLSGTSGGSGELFF. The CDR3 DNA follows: TGCGCCAGCAGCCAAGATCTTTCCGGGACTAGCGGGGGATCCGGGGAGCTGTTTTTT.

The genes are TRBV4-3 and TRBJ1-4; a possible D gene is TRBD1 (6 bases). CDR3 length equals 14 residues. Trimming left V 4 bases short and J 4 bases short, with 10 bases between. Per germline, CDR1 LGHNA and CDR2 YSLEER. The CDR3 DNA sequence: TGCGCCAGCAGCCCCGGACAGAGTAATGAAAAACTGTTTTTT. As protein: CASSPGQSNEKLFF.

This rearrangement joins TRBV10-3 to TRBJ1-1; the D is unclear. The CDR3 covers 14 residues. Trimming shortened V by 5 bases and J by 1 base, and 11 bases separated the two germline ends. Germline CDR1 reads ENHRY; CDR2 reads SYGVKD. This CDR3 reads CAISNIGKNTEAFF. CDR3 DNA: TGTGCCATCAGTAATATAGGCAAGAACACTGAAGCTTTCTTT.

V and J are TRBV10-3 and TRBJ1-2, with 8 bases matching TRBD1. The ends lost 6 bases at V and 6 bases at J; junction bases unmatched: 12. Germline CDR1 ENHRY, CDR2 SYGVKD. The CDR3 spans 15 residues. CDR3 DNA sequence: TGTGCCATCAGCGCCATCACTACAGGGGGAGATGGCTACACCTTC. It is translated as CAISAITTGGDGYTF.

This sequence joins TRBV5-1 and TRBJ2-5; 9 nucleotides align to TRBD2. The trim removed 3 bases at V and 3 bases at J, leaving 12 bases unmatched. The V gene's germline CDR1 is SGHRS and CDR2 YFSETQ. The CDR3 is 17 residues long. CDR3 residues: CASSSEIPGLAKETQYF. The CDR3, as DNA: TGCGCCAGCAGCTCGGAGATACCGGGACTAGCCAAAGAGACCCAGTACTTC.

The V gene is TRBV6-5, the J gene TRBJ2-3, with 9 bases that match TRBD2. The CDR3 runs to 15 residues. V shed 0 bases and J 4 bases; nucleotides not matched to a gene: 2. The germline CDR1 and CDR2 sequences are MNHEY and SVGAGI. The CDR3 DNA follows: TGTGCCAGCAGTTACTCGCGGGGGGGCCCAGATACGCAGTATTTT. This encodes CASSYSRGGPDTQYF.

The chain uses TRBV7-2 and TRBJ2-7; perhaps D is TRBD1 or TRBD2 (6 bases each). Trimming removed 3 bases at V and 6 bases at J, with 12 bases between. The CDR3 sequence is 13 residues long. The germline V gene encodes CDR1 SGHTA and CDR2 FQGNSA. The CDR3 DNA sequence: TGTGCCAGCAGCTTGGAGGGGGAGCTCGAGCAGTACTTC. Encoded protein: CASSLEGELEQYF.

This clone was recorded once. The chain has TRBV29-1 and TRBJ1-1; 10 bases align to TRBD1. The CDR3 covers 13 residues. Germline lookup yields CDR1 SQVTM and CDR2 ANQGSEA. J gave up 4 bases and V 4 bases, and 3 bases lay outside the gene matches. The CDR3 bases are TGCAGCGTTGGTTGGACAGGGGGCACTGAAGCTTTCTTT. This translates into CSVGWTGGTEAFF. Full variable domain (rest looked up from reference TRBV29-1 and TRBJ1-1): SAVISQKPSRDICQRGTSLTIQCQVDSQVTMMFWYRQQPGQSLTLIATANQGSEATYESGFVIDKFPISRPNLTFSTLTVSNMSPEDSSIYLCSVGWTGGTEAFFGQGTRLTVV.

CDR3 residues: CASRLAGGPETQYF. The CDR3 region has the DNA TGTGCAAGTCGTTTAGCGGGGGGGCCAGAGACCCAGTACTTC. The chain combines TRBV12-2 with TRBJ2-5; TRBD2, the D gene given by the table, was not confirmed from the DNA. TRBV12-2 represents a pseudogene. The CDR3 contains 14 residues.

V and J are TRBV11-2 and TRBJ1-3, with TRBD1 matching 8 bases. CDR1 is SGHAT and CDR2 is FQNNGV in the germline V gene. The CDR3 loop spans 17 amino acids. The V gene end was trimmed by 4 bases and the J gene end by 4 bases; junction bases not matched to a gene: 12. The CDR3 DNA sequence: TGTGCCAGCAGCTCTAATTGGTGGGGACAGGCAGGAAACACCATATATTTT. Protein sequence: CASSSNWWGQAGNTIYF.

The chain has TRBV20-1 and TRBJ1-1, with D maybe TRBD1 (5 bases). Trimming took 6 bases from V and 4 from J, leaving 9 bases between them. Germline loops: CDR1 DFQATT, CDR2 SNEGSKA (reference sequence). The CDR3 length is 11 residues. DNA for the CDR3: TGCAGTGCCCAGGGCCTCACTGAAGCTTTCTTT. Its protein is CSAQGLTEAFF.

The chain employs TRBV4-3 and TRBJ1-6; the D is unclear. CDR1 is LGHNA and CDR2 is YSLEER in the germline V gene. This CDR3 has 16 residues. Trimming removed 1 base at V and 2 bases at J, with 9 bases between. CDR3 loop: CASSQGDGAYNSPLHF. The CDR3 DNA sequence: TGCGCCAGCAGCCAAGGAGACGGTGCCTATAATTCACCCCTCCACTTT.

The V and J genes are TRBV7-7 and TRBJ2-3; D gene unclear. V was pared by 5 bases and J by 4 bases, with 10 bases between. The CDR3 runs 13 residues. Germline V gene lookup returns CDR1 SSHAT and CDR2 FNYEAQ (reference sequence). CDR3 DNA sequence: TGTGCCAGCAGCAGGAGTACGGCAGATACGCAGTATTTT. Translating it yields CASSRSTADTQYF.

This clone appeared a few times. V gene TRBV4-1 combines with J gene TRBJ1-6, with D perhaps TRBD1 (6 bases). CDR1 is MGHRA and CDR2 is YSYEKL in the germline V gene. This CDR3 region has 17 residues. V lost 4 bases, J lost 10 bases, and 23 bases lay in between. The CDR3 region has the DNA TGCGCCAGCAGCCGAAACCCGGACAGATTGTATGAATCACCCCTCCACTTT. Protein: CASSRNPDRLYESPLHF.

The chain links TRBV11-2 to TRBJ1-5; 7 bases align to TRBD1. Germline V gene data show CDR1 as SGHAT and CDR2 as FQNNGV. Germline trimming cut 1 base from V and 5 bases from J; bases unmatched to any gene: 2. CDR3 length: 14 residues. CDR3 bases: TGTGCCAGCAGCTTAGGGACAGGAGATCAGCCCCAGCATTTT. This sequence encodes CASSLGTGDQPQHF.

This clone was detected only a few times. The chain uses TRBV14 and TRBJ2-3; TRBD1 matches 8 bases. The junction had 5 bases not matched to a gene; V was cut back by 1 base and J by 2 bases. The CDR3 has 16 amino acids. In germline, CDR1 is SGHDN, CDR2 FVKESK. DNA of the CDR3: TGTGCCAGCAGCCAAGTCAAGGACAGGGACACAGATACGCAGTATTTT. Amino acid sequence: CASSQVKDRDTDTQYF.

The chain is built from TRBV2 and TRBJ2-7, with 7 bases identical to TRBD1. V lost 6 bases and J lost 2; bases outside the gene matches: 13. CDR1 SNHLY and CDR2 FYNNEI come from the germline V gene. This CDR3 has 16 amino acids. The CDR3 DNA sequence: TGTGCCAGCAGGAGGTCCCGGGACAGAATTCCCTACGAGCAGTACTTC. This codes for CASRRSRDRIPYEQYF.

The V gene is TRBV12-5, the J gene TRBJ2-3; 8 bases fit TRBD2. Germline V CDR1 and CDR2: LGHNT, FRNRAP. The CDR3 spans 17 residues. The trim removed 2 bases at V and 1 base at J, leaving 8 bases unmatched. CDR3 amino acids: CASGLNTGRGGTDTQYF. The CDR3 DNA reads TGTGCTAGTGGTTTGAATACCGGGAGGGGGGGCACAGATACGCAGTATTTT.